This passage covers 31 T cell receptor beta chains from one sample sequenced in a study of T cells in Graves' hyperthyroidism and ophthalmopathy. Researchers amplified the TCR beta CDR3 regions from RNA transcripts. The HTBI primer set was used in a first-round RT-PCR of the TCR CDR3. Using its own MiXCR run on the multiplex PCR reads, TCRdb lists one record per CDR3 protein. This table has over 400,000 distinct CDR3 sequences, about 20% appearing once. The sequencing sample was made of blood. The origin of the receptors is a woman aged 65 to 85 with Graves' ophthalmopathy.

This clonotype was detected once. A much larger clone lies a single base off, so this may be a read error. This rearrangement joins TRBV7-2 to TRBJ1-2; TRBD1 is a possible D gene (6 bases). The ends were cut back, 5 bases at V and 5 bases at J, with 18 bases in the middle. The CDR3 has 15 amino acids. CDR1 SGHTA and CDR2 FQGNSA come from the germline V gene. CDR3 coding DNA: TGTGCCAGCAGCCCGCACAGGGAAGGCATTTATGGCTACACCTTC. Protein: CASSPHREGIYGYTF.

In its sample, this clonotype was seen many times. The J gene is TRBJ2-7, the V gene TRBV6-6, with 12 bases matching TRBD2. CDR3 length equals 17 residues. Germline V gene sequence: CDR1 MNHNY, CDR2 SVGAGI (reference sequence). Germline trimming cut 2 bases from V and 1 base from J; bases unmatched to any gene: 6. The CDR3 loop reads CASSYGLAGSLSYEQYF. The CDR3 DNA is TGTGCCAGCAGTTACGGACTAGCGGGATCCTTATCCTACGAGCAGTACTTC.

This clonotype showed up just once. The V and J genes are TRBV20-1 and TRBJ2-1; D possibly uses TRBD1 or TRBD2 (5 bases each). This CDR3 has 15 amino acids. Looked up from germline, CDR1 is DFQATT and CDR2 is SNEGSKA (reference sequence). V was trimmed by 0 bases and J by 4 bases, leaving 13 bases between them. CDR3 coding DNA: TGCAGTGCTAGAGATCAGGGTAGCGCGTACAATGAGCAGTTCTTC. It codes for CSARDQGSAYNEQFF.

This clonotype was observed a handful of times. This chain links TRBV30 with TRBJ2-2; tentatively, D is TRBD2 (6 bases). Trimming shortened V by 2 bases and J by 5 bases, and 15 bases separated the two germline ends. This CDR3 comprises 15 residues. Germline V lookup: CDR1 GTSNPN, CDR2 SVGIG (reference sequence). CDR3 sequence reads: CAWSWTGVRTGELFF. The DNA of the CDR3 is TGTGCCTGGAGTTGGACGGGAGTAAGGACCGGGGAGCTGTTTTTT.

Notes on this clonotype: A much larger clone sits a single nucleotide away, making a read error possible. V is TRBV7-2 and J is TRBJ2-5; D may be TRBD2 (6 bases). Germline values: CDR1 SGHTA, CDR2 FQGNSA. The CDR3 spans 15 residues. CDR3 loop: CASSSAGTYQGTQYF. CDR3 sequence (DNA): TGTGCCAGCAGCTCCGCCGGGACTTACCAAGGGACCCAGTACTTC.

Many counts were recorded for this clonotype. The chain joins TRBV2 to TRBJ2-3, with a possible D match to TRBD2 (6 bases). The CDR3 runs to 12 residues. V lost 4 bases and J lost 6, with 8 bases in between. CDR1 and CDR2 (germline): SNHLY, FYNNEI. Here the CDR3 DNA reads TGTGCCAGCAGTGTTGGAGGGGATACGCAGTATTTT. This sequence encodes CASSVGGDTQYF.

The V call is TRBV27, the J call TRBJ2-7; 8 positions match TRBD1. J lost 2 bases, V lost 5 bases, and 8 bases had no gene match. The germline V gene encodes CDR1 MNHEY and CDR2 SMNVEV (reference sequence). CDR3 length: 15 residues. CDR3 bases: TGTGCCAGCAGTCCGGACAGGGCAAACACCTACGAGCAGTACTTC. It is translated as CASSPDRANTYEQYF.

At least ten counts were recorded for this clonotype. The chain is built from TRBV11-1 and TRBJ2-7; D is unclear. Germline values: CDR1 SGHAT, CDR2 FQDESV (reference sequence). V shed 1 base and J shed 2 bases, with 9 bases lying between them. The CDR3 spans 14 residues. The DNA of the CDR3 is TGTGCCAGCAGCTTAGGACTGACCGCCTACGAGCAGTACTTC. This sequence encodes CASSLGLTAYEQYF.

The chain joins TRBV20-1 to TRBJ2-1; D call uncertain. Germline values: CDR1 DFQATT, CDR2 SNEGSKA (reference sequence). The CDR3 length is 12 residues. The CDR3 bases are TGCGGGTGGCAGGCCTCCTGGGATGAGCAGTTCTTC. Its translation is CGWQASWDEQFF.

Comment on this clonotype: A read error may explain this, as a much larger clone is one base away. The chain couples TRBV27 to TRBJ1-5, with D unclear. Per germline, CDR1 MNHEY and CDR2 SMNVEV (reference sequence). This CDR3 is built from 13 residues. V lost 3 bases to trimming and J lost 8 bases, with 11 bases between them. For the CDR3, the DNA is TGTGCCAGCAGTTTCCATGCCCTAGAGCCCCAGCATTTT. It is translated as CASSFHALEPQHF.

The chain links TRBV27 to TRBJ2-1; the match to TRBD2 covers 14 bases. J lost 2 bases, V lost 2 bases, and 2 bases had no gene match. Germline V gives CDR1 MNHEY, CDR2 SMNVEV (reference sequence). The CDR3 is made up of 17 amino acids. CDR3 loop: CASSLGTSGSTYNEQFF. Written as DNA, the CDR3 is TGTGCCAGCAGTTTAGGGACTAGCGGGAGTACCTACAATGAGCAGTTCTTC.

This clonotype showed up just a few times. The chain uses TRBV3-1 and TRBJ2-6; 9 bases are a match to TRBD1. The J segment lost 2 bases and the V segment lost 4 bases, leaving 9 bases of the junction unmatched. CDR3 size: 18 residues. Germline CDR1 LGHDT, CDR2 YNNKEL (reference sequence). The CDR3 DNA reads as TGTGCCAGCAGCCGGATCGGGACAGGGACGCCTGGGGCCAACGTCCTGACTTTC. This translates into CASSRIGTGTPGANVLTF.

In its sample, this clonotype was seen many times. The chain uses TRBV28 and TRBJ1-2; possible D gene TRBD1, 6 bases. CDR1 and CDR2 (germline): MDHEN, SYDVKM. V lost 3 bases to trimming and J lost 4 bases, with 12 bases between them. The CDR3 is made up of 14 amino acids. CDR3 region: CASSLGAGLYGYTF. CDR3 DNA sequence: TGTGCCAGCAGTTTGGGGGCAGGCCTCTATGGCTACACCTTC.

The CDR3 bases are TGTGCCAGCAGCCATCGGACAGGGGCGGGTAATGCTTCACCCCTCCACTTT. It translates to CASSHRTGAGNASPLHF. V usage is TRBV7-9 and J usage is TRBJ1-6; 9 nucleotides line up with TRBD1. The CDR3 totals 17 residues. The germline V gene has CDR1 SEHNR and CDR2 FQNEAQ (reference sequence). Unmatched junction bases numbered 14, after V lost 5 bases and J lost 9 bases.

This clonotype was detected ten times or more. CDR3 sequence: CASSLSGRNTEAFF. CDR3 nucleotide sequence: TGTGCCAGCAGTTTGTCGGGACGGAACACTGAAGCTTTCTTT. The chain employs TRBV7-9 and TRBJ1-1; D may be TRBD1 (5 bases). With 6 bases removed from V and 1 base from J, the gap between germline ends came to 12 bases. The CDR3 totals 14 residues. Germline lookup yields CDR1 SEHNR and CDR2 FQNEAQ (reference sequence).

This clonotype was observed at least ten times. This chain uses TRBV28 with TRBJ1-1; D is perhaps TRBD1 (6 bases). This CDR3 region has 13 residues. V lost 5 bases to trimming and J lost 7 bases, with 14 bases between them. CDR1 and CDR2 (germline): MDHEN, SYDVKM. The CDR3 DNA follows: TGTGCCAGCAGTCTGACAGGCCTGGTTGAAGCTTTCTTT. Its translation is CASSLTGLVEAFF.

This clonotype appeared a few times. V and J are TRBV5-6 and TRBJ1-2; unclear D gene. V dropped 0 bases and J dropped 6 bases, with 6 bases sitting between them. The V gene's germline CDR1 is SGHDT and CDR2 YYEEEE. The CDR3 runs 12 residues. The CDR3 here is CASSLVLHGYTF. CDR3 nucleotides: TGTGCCAGCAGCTTGGTTCTACATGGCTACACCTTC.

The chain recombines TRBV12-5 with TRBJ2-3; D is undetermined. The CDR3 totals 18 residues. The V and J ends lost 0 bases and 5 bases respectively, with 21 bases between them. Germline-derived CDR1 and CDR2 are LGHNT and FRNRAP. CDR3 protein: CASGLVIGGRPRRDTQYF. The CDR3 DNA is TGTGCTAGTGGTTTGGTAATTGGTGGCAGGCCCCGTCGAGATACGCAGTATTTT.

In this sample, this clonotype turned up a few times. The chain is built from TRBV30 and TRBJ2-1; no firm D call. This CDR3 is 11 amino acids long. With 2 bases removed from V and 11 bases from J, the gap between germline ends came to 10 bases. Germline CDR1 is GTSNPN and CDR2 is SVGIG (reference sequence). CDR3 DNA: TGTGCCTGGAGTCTCGGGCAGCAGCAGTTCTTC. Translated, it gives CAWSLGQQQFF.

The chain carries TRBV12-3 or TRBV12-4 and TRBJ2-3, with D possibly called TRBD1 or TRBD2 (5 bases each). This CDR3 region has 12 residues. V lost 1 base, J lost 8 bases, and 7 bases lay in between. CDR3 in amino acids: CASSLEGSTQYF. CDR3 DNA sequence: TGTGCCAGCAGTTTAGAGGGGAGTACGCAGTATTTT.

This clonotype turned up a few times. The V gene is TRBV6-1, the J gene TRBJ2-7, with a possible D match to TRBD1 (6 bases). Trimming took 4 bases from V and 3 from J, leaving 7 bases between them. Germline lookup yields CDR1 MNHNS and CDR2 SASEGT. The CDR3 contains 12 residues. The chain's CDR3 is CASSGQVYEQYF. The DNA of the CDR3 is TGTGCCAGCAGTGGACAGGTCTACGAGCAGTACTTC.

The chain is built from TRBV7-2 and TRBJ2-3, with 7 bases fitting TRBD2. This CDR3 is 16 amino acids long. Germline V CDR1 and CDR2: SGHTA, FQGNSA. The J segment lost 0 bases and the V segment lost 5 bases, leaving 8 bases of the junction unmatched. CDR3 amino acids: CASSQWAGASTDTQYF. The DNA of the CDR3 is TGTGCCAGCAGCCAATGGGCGGGAGCTAGCACAGATACGCAGTATTTT.

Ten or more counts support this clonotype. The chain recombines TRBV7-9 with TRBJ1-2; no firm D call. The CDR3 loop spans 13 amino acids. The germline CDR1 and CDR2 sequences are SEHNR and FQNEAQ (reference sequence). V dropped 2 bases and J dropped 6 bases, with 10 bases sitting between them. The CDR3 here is CASSLSGDHGYTF. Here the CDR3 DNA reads TGTGCCAGCAGCTTAAGTGGAGACCATGGCTACACCTTC.

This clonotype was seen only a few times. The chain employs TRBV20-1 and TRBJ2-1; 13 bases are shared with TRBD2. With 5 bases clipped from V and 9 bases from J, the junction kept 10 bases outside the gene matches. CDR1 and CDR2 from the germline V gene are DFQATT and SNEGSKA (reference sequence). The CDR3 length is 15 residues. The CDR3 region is CSAVLTSGRAGEQFF. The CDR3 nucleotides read TGCAGTGCTGTACTCACTAGCGGGAGGGCCGGTGAGCAGTTCTTC.

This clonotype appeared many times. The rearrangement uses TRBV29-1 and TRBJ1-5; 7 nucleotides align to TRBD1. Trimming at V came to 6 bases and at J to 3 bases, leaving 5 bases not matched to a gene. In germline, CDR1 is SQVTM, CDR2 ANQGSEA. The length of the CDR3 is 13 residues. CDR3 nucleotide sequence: TGCAGCGTAGGAGGGACAGTCAATCAGCCCCAGCATTTT. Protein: CSVGGTVNQPQHF.

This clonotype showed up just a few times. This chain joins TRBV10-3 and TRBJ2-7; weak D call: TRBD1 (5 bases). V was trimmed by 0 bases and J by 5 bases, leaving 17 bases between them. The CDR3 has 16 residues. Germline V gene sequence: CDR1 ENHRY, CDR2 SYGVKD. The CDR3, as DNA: TGTGCCATCAGTGAGTCTGGGGCACCCCCTCAGCACGAGCAGTACTTC. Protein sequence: CAISESGAPPQHEQYF.

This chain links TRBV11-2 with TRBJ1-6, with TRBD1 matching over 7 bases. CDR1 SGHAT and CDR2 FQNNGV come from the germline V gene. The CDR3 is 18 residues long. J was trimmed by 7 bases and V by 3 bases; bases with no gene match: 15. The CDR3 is CASSFIQGVNIMNSPLHF. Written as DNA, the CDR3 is TGTGCCAGCAGCTTTATCCAGGGGGTGAATATAATGAATTCACCCCTCCACTTT.

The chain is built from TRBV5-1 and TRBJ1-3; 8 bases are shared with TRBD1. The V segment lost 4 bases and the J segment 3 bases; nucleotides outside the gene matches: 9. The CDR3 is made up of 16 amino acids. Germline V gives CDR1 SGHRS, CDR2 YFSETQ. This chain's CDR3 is CASSPQTGDGGNTIYF. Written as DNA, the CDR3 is TGCGCCAGCAGCCCCCAGACAGGGGACGGTGGAAACACCATATATTTT.

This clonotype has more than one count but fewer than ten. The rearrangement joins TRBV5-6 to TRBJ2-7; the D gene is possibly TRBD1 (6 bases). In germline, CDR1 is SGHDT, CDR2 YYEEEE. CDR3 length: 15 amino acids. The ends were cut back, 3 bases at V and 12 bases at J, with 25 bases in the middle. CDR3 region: CASSSRGHVLGSPYF. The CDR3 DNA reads TGTGCCAGCAGCTCTCGGGGACACGTACTCGGGTCGCCGTACTTC.

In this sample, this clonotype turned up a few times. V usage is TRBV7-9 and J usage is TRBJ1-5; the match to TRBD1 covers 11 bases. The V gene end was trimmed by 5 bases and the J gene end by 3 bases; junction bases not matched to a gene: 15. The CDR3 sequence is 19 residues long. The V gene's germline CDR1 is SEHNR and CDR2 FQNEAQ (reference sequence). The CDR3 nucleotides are TGTGCCAGCAGCACGGGGTCGGCCGGGACAGGGGGAATCAATCAGCCCCAGCATTTT. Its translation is CASSTGSAGTGGINQPQHF.

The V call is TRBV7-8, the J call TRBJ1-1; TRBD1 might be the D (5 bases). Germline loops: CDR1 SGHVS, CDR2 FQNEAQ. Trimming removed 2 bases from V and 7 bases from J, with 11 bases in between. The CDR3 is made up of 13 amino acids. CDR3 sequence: CASSLLPQGEAFF. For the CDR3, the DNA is TGTGCCAGCAGCTTATTGCCCCAGGGTGAAGCTTTCTTT.